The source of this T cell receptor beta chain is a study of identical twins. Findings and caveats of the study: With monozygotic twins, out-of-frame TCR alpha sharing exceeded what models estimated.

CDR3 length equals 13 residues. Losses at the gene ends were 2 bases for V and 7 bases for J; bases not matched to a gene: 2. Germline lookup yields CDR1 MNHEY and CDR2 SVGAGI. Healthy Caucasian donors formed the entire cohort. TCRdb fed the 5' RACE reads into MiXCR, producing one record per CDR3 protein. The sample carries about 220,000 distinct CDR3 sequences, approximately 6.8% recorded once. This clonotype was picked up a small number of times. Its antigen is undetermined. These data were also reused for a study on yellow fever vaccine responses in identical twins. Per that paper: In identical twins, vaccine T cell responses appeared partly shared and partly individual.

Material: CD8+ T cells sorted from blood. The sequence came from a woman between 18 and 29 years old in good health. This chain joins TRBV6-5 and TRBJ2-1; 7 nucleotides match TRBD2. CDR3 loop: CASSYGRANEQFF. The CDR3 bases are TGTGCCAGCAGTTACGGGAGGGCGAATGAGCAGTTCTTC.